Presented here are 10 T cell receptor beta chains from one specimen sequenced in a study of control samples from healthy donors and cancer patients. Assay used: immunoSEQ multiplex PCR; TCRdb lists only in-frame clones, some missing. Recorded here are roughly 200,000 clones; the top ten clones represent roughly 2.2%. The source material was blood. All receptors derive from a woman under 40 in good health.

The chain recombines TRBV29-1 with TRBJ1-1; 9 positions match TRBD1. V was pared by 7 bases and J by 6 bases, with 9 bases of the junction left unmatched. The CDR3 is 13 residues long. Germline V gene sequence: CDR1 SQVTM, CDR2 ANQGSEA. The CDR3 DNA reads TGCAGCGCTAAGGACAGGGGAGACGCTGAAGCTTTCTTT. It yields the protein CSAKDRGDAEAFF.

The chain employs TRBV11-1 and TRBJ2-5; D may match TRBD1 or TRBD2 (6 bases each). The V gene's germline CDR1 is SGHAT and CDR2 FQDESV (reference sequence). V was shortened by 5 bases and J by 5 bases, with 15 bases between the two germline ends. The CDR3 loop spans 14 amino acids. As DNA, the CDR3 is TGTGCCAGCAGCCGAACCCAAGGGGGGGAGACCCAGTACTTC. Translated, it gives CASSRTQGGETQYF. The full variable domain, rest sourced from reference TRBV11-1 and TRBJ2-5, is EAEVAQSPRYKITEKSQAVAFWCDPISGHATLYWYRQILGQGPELLVQFQDESVVDDSQLPKDRFSAERLKGVDSTLKIQPAELGDSAMYLCASSRTQGGETQYFGPGTRLLVL.

The V gene is TRBV15, the J gene TRBJ2-2, with TRBD1 matching over 11 bases. With V trimmed by 0 bases and J by 3 bases, 12 bases remained unmatched. Germline V gives CDR1 LNHNV, CDR2 YYDKDF (reference sequence). This CDR3 contains 20 residues. This CDR3 is CATSRDPGVPGQGDTGELFF. The CDR3 coding sequence is TGTGCCACCAGCAGAGATCCAGGGGTCCCGGGACAGGGGGACACCGGGGAGCTGTTTTTT.

CDR3 protein: CASSLSSGRGRNEKLFF. As DNA, the CDR3 is TGTGCCAGCAGTTTATCATCCGGGAGGGGCAGGAATGAAAAACTGTTTTTT. The chain combines TRBV28 with TRBJ1-4; a possible D gene is TRBD1 (5 bases). CDR1 and CDR2 (germline): MDHEN, SYDVKM. Trimming cost V 1 base and J 5 bases, with 17 bases left between them. The CDR3 has 17 amino acids. Combining the CDR3 with reference TRBV28 and TRBJ1-4 gives the whole variable domain DVKVTQSSRYLVKRTGEKVFLECVQDMDHENMFWYRQDPGLGLRLIYFSYDVKMKEKGDIPEGYSVSREKKERFSLILESASTNQTSMYLCASSLSSGRGRNEKLFFGSGTQLSVL.

The chain employs TRBV28 and TRBJ1-2; unclear D gene. Germline V gene data show CDR1 as MDHEN and CDR2 as SYDVKM. Deletions cut 2 bases from V and 4 bases from J, with 11 bases between. The CDR3 spans 14 residues. The CDR3 nucleotides are TGTGCCAGCAGTTTAGTCTCGGACGGCTATGGCTACACCTTC. Amino acid sequence: CASSLVSDGYGYTF.

The chain couples TRBV24-1 to TRBJ1-5; D ambiguous. The CDR3 covers 13 residues. The V end was cut by 7 bases, the J end by 1 base, with 7 bases between. Germline CDR1 reads KGHDR; CDR2 reads SFDVKD. The CDR3 DNA is TGTGCCACCAGCGGGAGCAGCAATCAGCCCCAGCATTTT. This codes for CATSGSSNQPQHF.

This rearrangement joins TRBV28 to TRBJ1-3; tentatively, D is TRBD1 (5 bases). Germline V gene lookup returns CDR1 MDHEN and CDR2 SYDVKM. The CDR3 has 17 amino acids. Between the trimmed V and J ends, which lost 7 bases and 2 bases, there was a span of 21 bases. The CDR3: CASTLPQGNIAGNTIYF. The CDR3 bases are TGTGCCAGCACCCTTCCGCAGGGAAACATCGCTGGAAACACCATATATTTT.

The rearrangement links TRBV5-1 to TRBJ1-5; D ambiguous. The length of the CDR3 is 15 residues. CDR1 and CDR2 (germline): SGHRS, YFSETQ. V was pared by 4 bases and J by 7 bases, with 18 bases between. This chain's CDR3 is CASSPIPESGQPQHF. The CDR3 DNA reads as TGCGCCAGCAGCCCTATCCCGGAAAGCGGGCAGCCCCAGCATTTT.

V is TRBV6-2 or TRBV6-3 and J is TRBJ2-5, with 7 bases aligning to TRBD2. This CDR3 comprises 14 residues. V lost 2 bases to trimming and J lost 7 bases; unmatched junction nucleotides: 7. CDR1 is MNHEY and CDR2 is SVGEGT in the germline V gene. The chain's CDR3 is CASSYGLEGGTQYF. In nucleotides, the CDR3 is TGTGCCAGCAGTTACGGACTAGAGGGTGGGACCCAGTACTTC.

The CDR3 here is CASSVAGLPYTEAFF. DNA for the CDR3: TGTGCCAGCAGCGTGGCTGGGCTTCCTTACACTGAAGCTTTCTTT. The rearrangement joins TRBV7-3 to TRBJ1-1; D call uncertain. Trimming cost V 5 bases and J 3 bases, with 16 bases left between them. The CDR3 extends over 15 amino acids. Germline CDR1 is SGHTA and CDR2 is FQGTGA.